This passage covers 12 T cell receptor beta chains from one sample sequenced in a study of blood T cell repertoires in COVID-19. Repertoires were generated with immunoSEQ multiplex PCR, while TCRdb's copy carries only in-frame clones and drops some. This sample has a few hundred thousand clones, with about 91% found just once. Sequencing was done on a sample of peripheral blood. The receptors were gathered from a woman in her twenties or thirties with COVID-19, enrolled during active disease.

The DNA for the CDR3 is TGTGCCAGCAGCCAGCTAACCGGGGGCACAGATACGCAGTATTTT. Translating gives CASSQLTGGTDTQYF. The genes are TRBV11-3 and TRBJ2-3; a possible D gene is TRBD2 (5 bases). The V and J ends lost 5 bases and 1 base respectively, with 13 bases between them. This CDR3 contains 15 residues. Germline values: CDR1 SGHNT, CDR2 YENEEA.

The gene calls are TRBV28 and TRBJ1-2; the match to TRBD1 covers 9 bases. V dropped 3 bases and J dropped 5; count of bases not matched to a gene: 10. This CDR3 region has 16 residues. Germline lookup yields CDR1 MDHEN and CDR2 SYDVKM. The CDR3 sequence is CASSLVQGARVYGYTF. The CDR3, as DNA: TGTGCCAGCAGTTTGGTACAGGGGGCAAGGGTTTATGGCTACACCTTC.

This clone was picked up one time. The chain is built from TRBV28 and TRBJ2-4; 7 positions agree with TRBD1. J gave up 3 bases and V 0 bases, and 8 bases lay outside the gene matches. The CDR3 runs 17 residues. Germline assignment: CDR1 MDHEN and CDR2 SYDVKM. In nucleotides, the CDR3 is TGTGCCAGCAGTTTATGGCACATTAGGACAGGCAAAAACATTCAGTACTTC. Its protein product is CASSLWHIRTGKNIQYF.

This rearrangement joins TRBV11-2 to TRBJ1-1, with a weak D call TRBD1 (5 bases). Germline V CDR1 and CDR2: SGHAT, FQNNGV. The CDR3 runs 15 residues. Between the trimmed V and J ends, which lost 10 bases and 3 bases, there was a span of 21 bases. CDR3 region: CAIYRGRGDDTEAFF. DNA for the CDR3: TGTGCCATCTACCGGGGGAGGGGAGATGACACTGAAGCTTTCTTT.

V usage is TRBV28 and J usage is TRBJ2-1; D possibly corresponds to TRBD2 (6 bases). The CDR3 contains 14 residues. V was clipped by 3 bases and J by 6 bases, with 12 bases between them. The germline V gene has CDR1 MDHEN and CDR2 SYDVKM. CDR3 sequence (DNA): TGTGCCAGCAGTTTCCCGACTAGTCCCAATGAGCAGTTCTTC. Translated, it gives CASSFPTSPNEQFF.

This sequence joins TRBV5-1 and TRBJ1-4; 7 bases match TRBD1. This CDR3 is built from 14 residues. Germline loops: CDR1 SGHRS, CDR2 YFSETQ. J lost 3 bases, V lost 3 bases, and 2 bases had no gene match. CDR3 in DNA: TGCGCCAGCAGCTCCGGGACAGCTAATGAAAAACTGTTTTTT. This translates into CASSSGTANEKLFF.

The V gene is TRBV30, the J gene TRBJ1-1; perhaps TRBD1 as D (6 bases). CDR1 and CDR2 (germline): GTSNPN, SVGIG (reference sequence). The CDR3 has 13 amino acids. Between the trimmed V and J ends, which lost 4 bases and 6 bases, there was a span of 15 bases. CDR3 amino acids: CAWTKQGRPEAFF. For the CDR3, the DNA is TGTGCCTGGACCAAACAGGGAAGGCCTGAAGCTTTCTTT.

The gene calls are TRBV27 and TRBJ2-1; tentatively, D is TRBD2 (6 bases). CDR1 MNHEY and CDR2 SMNVEV come from the germline V gene (reference sequence). This CDR3 is built from 15 residues. Trimming stripped 2 bases from V and 6 bases from J, with 14 bases between. The CDR3 nucleotides are TGTGCCAGCAGTTTAGGCGGGGTTAAGATCAATGAGCAGTTCTTC. Its protein is CASSLGGVKINEQFF.

The rearrangement uses TRBV28 and TRBJ2-4; 12 bases fit TRBD1. With V trimmed by 1 base and J by 1 base, 5 bases remained unmatched. Germline V gene data show CDR1 as MDHEN and CDR2 as SYDVKM. The CDR3 consists of 18 residues. The CDR3 region has the DNA TGTGCCAGCAGTTTATTTGGGGACAGGGGGCTCGCCAAAAACATTCAGTACTTC. As protein: CASSLFGDRGLAKNIQYF.

This chain's CDR3 is CASSPLAGGFHEQYV. CDR3 coding DNA: TGCGCCAGCAGCCCGCTAGCGGGAGGTTTCCACGAGCAGTACGTC. This chain uses TRBV10-2 with TRBJ2-7, with 11 bases matching TRBD2. This CDR3 spans 15 amino acids. The V gene end was trimmed by 6 bases and the J gene end by 5 bases; junction bases not matched to a gene: 9. Germline V CDR1 and CDR2: WSHSY, SAAADI.

The chain links TRBV12-5 to TRBJ1-5; D unclear. Germline lookup yields CDR1 LGHNT and CDR2 FRNRAP. Trimming took off 0 bases at V and 3 bases at J, with 24 bases between the two ends. The CDR3 sequence is 20 residues long. CDR3 sequence: CASGLVTGKGQPSFNQPQHF. CDR3 DNA: TGTGCTAGTGGTTTGGTAACGGGGAAAGGCCAGCCCTCCTTCAATCAGCCCCAGCATTTT.

The J gene is TRBJ1-1, the V gene TRBV10-3; D is perhaps TRBD1 (6 bases). Germline V CDR1 and CDR2: ENHRY, SYGVKD. This CDR3 has 13 residues. The V end lost 8 bases, the J end lost 1 base, and 11 bases lay between the germline ends. The CDR3, as DNA: TGTGCCATCTCGGGAGGGGGGAACACTGAAGCTTTCTTT. Protein sequence: CAISGGGNTEAFF.